This T cell receptor beta chain was retrieved from a study of human T cells and chemical hapten exposure. For the study at large: Each week of the approximately 25-week study, patients had diphenylcyclopropenone applied to the scalp. Patch tests of 0.01% DPC on the upper back were read at 6 days.

Specified time point: pre-sensitization, week 0. Treatment defined: therapeutic diphenylcyclopropenone sensitization with weekly scalp DPC. Single cDNA molecules in the library carried unique molecular identifiers attached during preparation. Methods used by the authors: With a range of roughly 20,000 to 690,600, the median per sample was about 92,000 TCRs. In TCRdb, the RACE reads were re-called with MiXCR into one record per CDR3 protein. These V and J calls originate from TCRdb's pipeline instead of the authors' own analysis. The repertoire holds 35,000 to 40,000 distinct CDR3 sequences, with about 10% as singletons. A few counts support this clonotype. Unmatched junction bases numbered 8, after V lost 6 bases and J lost 8 bases. The CDR3 consists of 14 residues. The V gene's germline CDR1 is MDHEN and CDR2 SYDVKM.

The receptor was isolated from a man in his thirties or forties with alopecia areata. Some clones in this sample may be carry-over from other donors' samples. This rearrangement joins TRBV28 to TRBJ2-1; 9 nucleotides align to TRBD2. The sample was whole blood, taken in connection with sensitization to the hapten diphenylcyclopropenone (DPC). In nucleotides, the CDR3 is TGTGCCAGCAGCCTTAGCGGGAGAGACGATGAGCAGTTCTTC. Amino acids: CASSLSGRDDEQFF.